This T cell receptor (beta chain) was retrieved from a study of blood T cell repertoires in COVID-19. This clone has a single count. V was clipped by 8 bases and J by 1 base; unmatched bases: 3. The V gene's germline CDR1 is GTSNPN and CDR2 SVGIG (reference sequence). This CDR3 contains 13 residues. Sequenced by immunoSEQ multiplex PCR; TCRdb stores in-frame clones only, minus some. This sample yields over 25,000 clones, of which around 91% are seen a single time; 1.5% to 2% belongs to the top ten. The receptor was derived from an older woman with active COVID-19. The sequenced sample was peripheral blood. V usage is TRBV30 and J usage is TRBJ2-2; 8 nucleotides align to TRBD1. CDR3 amino acids: CAGDRLNTGELFF. In nucleotides, the CDR3 is TGTGCCGGGGACAGGCTGAACACCGGGGAGCTGTTTTTT.